The 4 T cell receptor beta chains below come from one sample, sequenced in a study of T cell changes during pregnancy in multiple sclerosis (dated by TCRdb to about 2019). The receptor library was made with the immunoSEQ multiplex PCR assay. Sourced from immuneACCESS, this table was stored by TCRdb with only in-frame sequences that have V and J called. A share of the clones is absent; for the studies checked, an unresolved V gene accounts for under half, and the remainder has no known explanation. The sample table records about 61,000 clones; around 90% of these occur just once. 0.89% of the sample belongs to the ten largest clones. Sequencing used peripheral blood, obtained in the first trimester of pregnancy. Receptor source: a female donor in good health, enrolled as a control in a pregnancy study.

Only one count was recorded for this clone. The rearrangement links TRBV13 to TRBJ2-5; D is unclear. Per germline, CDR1 PRHDT and CDR2 FYEKMQ (reference sequence). V was clipped by 0 bases and J by 2 bases, with 13 bases between them. The CDR3 contains 16 residues. DNA of the CDR3: TGTGCCAGCAGCTTAGGGTCTCTAGAGTGGCAAGAGACCCAGTACTTC. Its protein product is CASSLGSLEWQETQYF.

CDR3 DNA: TGTGCCAGCAGCTCCACCCCCGGGACTAGCGAGGGGGAGACCCAGTACTTC. Protein product: CASSSTPGTSEGETQYF. The V gene is TRBV5-5, the J gene TRBJ2-5, with 10 nucleotides matching TRBD2. The CDR3 length is 17 residues. The V gene end was trimmed by 3 bases and the J gene end by 5 bases; junction bases not matched to a gene: 13. Germline V CDR1 and CDR2: SGHKS, YYEKEE (reference sequence).

In this sample, this clone turned up once. The J gene is TRBJ1-6, the V gene TRBV11-2; D not resolved. The CDR3 consists of 13 residues. CDR1 is SGHAT, CDR2 FQNNGV, per germline. V was trimmed by 0 bases and J by 7 bases, leaving 4 bases between them. The chain's CDR3 is CASSLDPNSPLHF. The DNA for the CDR3 is TGTGCCAGCAGCTTAGATCCGAATTCACCCCTCCACTTT.

CDR3 nucleotides: TGTGCCATCAGTGGGGGCAGGGACAGTCAGCCCCAGCATTTT. Its translation: CAISGGRDSQPQHF. This rearrangement joins TRBV10-3 to TRBJ1-5; 7 positions match TRBD1. The CDR3 contains 14 residues. Germline values: CDR1 ENHRY, CDR2 SYGVKD. J lost 6 bases, V lost 4 bases, and 6 bases had no gene match.